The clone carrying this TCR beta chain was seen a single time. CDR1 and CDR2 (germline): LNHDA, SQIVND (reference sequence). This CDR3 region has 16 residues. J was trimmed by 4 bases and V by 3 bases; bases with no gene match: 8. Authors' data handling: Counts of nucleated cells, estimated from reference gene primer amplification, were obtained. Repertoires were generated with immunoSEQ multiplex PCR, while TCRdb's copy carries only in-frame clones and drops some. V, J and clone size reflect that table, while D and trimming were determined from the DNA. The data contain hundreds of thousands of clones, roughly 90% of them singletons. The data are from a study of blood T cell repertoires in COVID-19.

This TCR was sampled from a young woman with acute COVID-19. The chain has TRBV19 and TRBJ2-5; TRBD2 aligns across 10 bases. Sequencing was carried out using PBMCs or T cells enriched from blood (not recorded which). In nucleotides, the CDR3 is TGTGCCAGTAGTATCCCCGGGACTAGCGTCTCAGAGACCCAGTACTTC. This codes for CASSIPGTSVSETQYF.